A single sample is the source of the 7 T cell receptor beta chains below, sequenced in a study of regulatory T cells in long-lasting Graves disease (dated by TCRdb to the early 2020s). Library generation was performed with multiplex PCR. The listed sequencing device is Illumina HiSeq 4000. CDR3 regions were amplified by Arm-PCR with iRepertoire HTBI primers to construct TCR beta libraries. TCRdb handled the public reads itself, with Q25 trimming in fastp and clone calling in MiXCR, and kept productive beta chains. Each entry is one CDR3 protein sequence, shown with its most common DNA and genes. The sample yields around 400,000 distinct CDR3 sequences; roughly 15% were counted once. Of the sample, under 9% is held by the ten largest clones. What the time point label conveys for this sample: newly diagnosed GD, antithyroid drugs for less than 3 months. RNA was extracted from PBMCs in TRIzol for both TCR sequencing and RNA sequencing.

These records were also assigned to another study, of T cells in Graves' hyperthyroidism and ophthalmopathy.

This specimen consisted of peripheral blood mononuclear cells (PBMCs), obtained at new diagnosis, from a patient treated with antithyroid drugs. The receptors come from a woman between 35 and 50 years old with Graves disease. Donor details come from another sample of the same person, matched by shared clones.

The V and J genes are TRBV20-1 and TRBJ2-5; 13 bases are shared with TRBD2. Germline values: CDR1 DFQATT, CDR2 SNEGSKA (reference sequence). This CDR3 has 14 amino acids. V gave up 5 bases and J gave up 2 bases; unmatched junction bases: 2. The CDR3 DNA reads as TGCAGTGCTTTGACTAGCGGGAGGCAAGAGACCCAGTACTTC. Amino acids: CSALTSGRQETQYF.

This clonotype was detected ten times or more. The CDR3 DNA sequence: TGTGCCAGCACTTGGGCGGGCACTGGGGCCAACGTCCTGACTTTC. This encodes CASTWAGTGANVLTF. The rearrangement uses TRBV12-3 or TRBV12-4 and TRBJ2-6; possibly TRBD2 for D (5 bases). This CDR3 has 15 amino acids. Trimming removed 7 bases from V and 2 bases from J, with 12 bases in between.

This clonotype was seen at least ten times. J is TRBJ2-7 and V is TRBV6-5, with unresolved D. Trimming took off 0 bases at V and 0 bases at J, with 3 bases between the two ends. Germline values: CDR1 MNHEY, CDR2 SVGAGI. This CDR3 is built from 13 residues. CDR3 coding DNA: TGTGCCAGCAGTTACTCGAGCTCCTACGAGCAGTACTTC. This encodes CASSYSSSYEQYF.

In its sample, this clonotype was seen a few times. The gene calls are TRBV2 and TRBJ1-2; 8 bases fit TRBD1. J was trimmed by 4 bases and V by 8 bases; bases with no gene match: 9. CDR1 is SNHLY and CDR2 is FYNNEI in the germline V gene. CDR3 size: 14 residues. The chain's CDR3 is CASDRSGQGYGYTF. DNA of the CDR3: TGTGCCAGCGATCGGTCTGGACAGGGCTATGGCTACACCTTC.

In its sample, this clonotype was seen many times. V gene TRBV14 combines with J gene TRBJ2-3, with no clear D. The CDR3 is made up of 12 amino acids. The germline V gene has CDR1 SGHDN and CDR2 FVKESK. V was clipped by 5 bases and J by 4 bases, with 7 bases between them. The CDR3 DNA follows: TGTGCCAGCAGCTACTATCCAGATACGCAGTATTTT. It yields the protein CASSYYPDTQYF. The variable domain in full, completed from reference TRBV14 and TRBJ2-3, reads EAGVTQFPSHSVIEKGQTVTLRCDPISGHDNLYWYRRVMGKEIKFLLHFVKESKQDESGMPNNRFLAERTGGTYSTLKVQPAELEDSGVYFCASSYYPDTQYFGPGTRLTVL.

In its sample, this clonotype was seen many times. J is TRBJ2-1 and V is TRBV28, with 8 bases identical to TRBD2. J lost 7 bases, V lost 5 bases, and 10 bases had no gene match. Germline CDR1 reads MDHEN; CDR2 reads SYDVKM. CDR3 length: 15 residues. CDR3 nucleotide sequence: TGTGCCAGCAGTGAAACGGGAGGGCCGGAAAATGAGCAGTTCTTC. It is translated as CASSETGGPENEQFF.

The chain couples TRBV4-3 to TRBJ1-3; D is unclear. Per germline, CDR1 LGHNA and CDR2 YSLEER. The CDR3 runs 12 residues. V lost 0 bases and J lost 11, with 8 bases in between. The chain's CDR3 is CASSQEGGSIYF. As DNA, the CDR3 is TGCGCCAGCAGCCAAGAGGGAGGGTCCATATATTTT.